The 14 T cell receptor beta chains presented below share a single source sample, sequenced in a study of shared clonotypes between healthy human individuals. Data came from immunoSEQ multiplex PCR; TCRdb stores just in-frame clones and leaves some out. Here the sample spans about 1 million clones, about 76% being singletons. Specimen: memory CD4+ T cells sorted from blood. Stated subset: CD45RA-negative fraction. The receptors come from a man between 18 and 29 years old in good health.

This chain joins TRBV5-4 and TRBJ2-1; 10 bases are a match to TRBD1. V gave up 4 bases and J gave up 4 bases; unmatched junction bases: 5. The germline gives CDR1 SGHNT, CDR2 YYREEE (reference sequence). This CDR3 is 15 amino acids long. The CDR3 region has the DNA TGTGCCAGCAGCCCAGGGACAGGGGCTTACAATGAGCAGTTCTTC. It is translated as CASSPGTGAYNEQFF.

For this clone: A single base is all that separates this from a far larger clone, so a read error is likely. The rearrangement links TRBV30 to TRBJ2-5; D is undetermined. The assigned J gene may be wrong: the sequence end matches TRBJ2-7 better. This CDR3 spans 12 amino acids. The germline CDR1 and CDR2 sequences are GTSNPN and SVGIG (reference sequence). The CDR3 DNA sequence: TGTGCCTGGAGTGTACTGGGGAACGAGCAGTACTTC. This translates into CAWSVLGNEQYF.

This clone was observed a handful of times. The chain combines TRBV29-1 with TRBJ2-1, with 9 bases fitting TRBD2. Germline V gene sequence: CDR1 SQVTM, CDR2 ANQGSEA. The CDR3 loop spans 14 amino acids. This CDR3 reads CSGQREASYNEQFF. The DNA for the CDR3 is TGCAGTGGGCAGCGGGAGGCCTCCTACAATGAGCAGTTCTTC.

V is TRBV5-6 and J is TRBJ1-2, with D unresolved. Deletions cut 1 base from V and 0 bases from J, with 10 bases between. Germline loops: CDR1 SGHDT, CDR2 YYEEEE. CDR3 length equals 15 residues. CDR3 in DNA: TGTGCCAGCAGCTTGTCTGAACGTTCTAACTATGGCTACACCTTC. Protein: CASSLSERSNYGYTF.

The genes are TRBV4-3 and TRBJ2-5; maybe TRBD1 (6 bases). V was trimmed by 1 base and J by 2 bases, leaving 11 bases between them. CDR3 length equals 15 residues. Germline CDR1 is LGHNA and CDR2 is YSLEER. In DNA, the CDR3 is TGCGCCAGCAGCCAAGGGACAGCGCGTCAAGAGACCCAGTACTTC. Protein product: CASSQGTARQETQYF.

This rearrangement joins TRBV7-2 to TRBJ1-2; the D gene is possibly TRBD1 (5 bases). V lost 5 bases and J lost 7, with 11 bases in between. The germline V gene has CDR1 SGHTA and CDR2 FQGNSA. This CDR3 is 12 amino acids long. The CDR3 coding sequence is TGTGCCAGCAGCGCAGACAGACTTGGCTACACCTTC. Translated: CASSADRLGYTF.

The chain has TRBV2 and TRBJ2-2, with D possibly matching TRBD2 (6 bases). This CDR3 is 13 amino acids long. V shed 8 bases and J shed 5 bases, with 12 bases lying between them. Germline CDR1 and CDR2: SNHLY and FYNNEI. CDR3 region: CASVEGRTGELFF. The CDR3 DNA reads as TGTGCCAGCGTGGAGGGGAGAACCGGGGAGCTGTTTTTT.

This chain links TRBV6-1 with TRBJ1-6, with D uncertain. This CDR3 is built from 12 residues. The germline V gene encodes CDR1 MNHNS and CDR2 SASEGT. V was shortened by 1 base and J by 15 bases, with 10 bases between the two germline ends. CDR3 amino acids: CASSEVSPHLHF. In DNA form, the CDR3 reads TGTGCCAGCAGTGAAGTGTCCCCCCACCTCCACTTT.

The chain combines TRBV14 with TRBJ1-4; D is unclear. The germline V and J ends were trimmed by 2 bases and 13 bases, with 11 bases remaining between them. The CDR3 has 12 residues. Germline lookup yields CDR1 SGHDN and CDR2 FVKESK. CDR3 sequence reads: CASSQSRSRLFF. The CDR3 DNA reads TGTGCCAGCAGCCAATCAAGAAGTAGACTGTTTTTT. The full variable domain, completed using reference TRBV14 and TRBJ1-4, is EAGVTQFPSHSVIEKGQTVTLRCDPISGHDNLYWYRRVMGKEIKFLLHFVKESKQDESGMPNNRFLAERTGGTYSTLKVQPAELEDSGVYFCASSQSRSRLFFGSGTQLSVL.

This clone was found once. This chain uses TRBV30 with TRBJ1-2; D perhaps matches TRBD1 (6 bases). V gave up 3 bases and J gave up 7 bases, with 15 bases separating them. Germline CDR1 GTSNPN, CDR2 SVGIG (reference sequence). There are 13 residues in the CDR3. CDR3: CAWSLGGAGGYTF. DNA for the CDR3: TGTGCCTGGAGCCTCGGGGGCGCGGGTGGCTACACCTTC.

Points on this clone: This specimen includes other DNA sequences encoding the same CDR3. This chain uses TRBV6-1 with TRBJ2-7, with D uncertain. The germline gives CDR1 MNHNS, CDR2 SASEGT. Deletions cut 5 bases from V and 4 bases from J, with 6 bases between. The CDR3 runs to 11 residues. The CDR3 is CASSWGYEQYF. Written as DNA, the CDR3 is TGTGCCAGCAGTTGGGGATACGAGCAGTACTTC.

The chain carries TRBV6-5 and TRBJ1-1; D possibly corresponds to TRBD1 (5 bases). Trimming took 8 bases from V and 0 from J, leaving 13 bases between them. In germline, CDR1 is MNHEY, CDR2 SVGAGI. This CDR3 is built from 14 residues. The CDR3 region has the DNA TGTGCCAGCCGAGGAGGGGCGTTGAACACTGAAGCTTTCTTT. Protein product: CASRGGALNTEAFF.

V gene TRBV27 combines with J gene TRBJ2-1, with D possibly matching TRBD1 (6 bases). The V end lost 5 bases, the J end lost 7 bases, and 15 bases lay between the germline ends. CDR1 is MNHEY, CDR2 SMNVEV, per germline (reference sequence). This CDR3 is built from 14 residues. This CDR3 reads CASSRTADRNEQFF. DNA of the CDR3: TGTGCCAGCAGTCGGACAGCCGATCGTAATGAGCAGTTCTTC.

The chain couples TRBV25-1 to TRBJ2-6; the D is unclear. V dropped 7 bases and J dropped 0 bases, with 1 base sitting between them. The CDR3 spans 12 residues. The germline gives CDR1 MGHDK, CDR2 SYGVNS. The CDR3 DNA sequence: TGTGCCAGCAACTCTGGGGCCAACGTCCTGACTTTC. It encodes CASNSGANVLTF.